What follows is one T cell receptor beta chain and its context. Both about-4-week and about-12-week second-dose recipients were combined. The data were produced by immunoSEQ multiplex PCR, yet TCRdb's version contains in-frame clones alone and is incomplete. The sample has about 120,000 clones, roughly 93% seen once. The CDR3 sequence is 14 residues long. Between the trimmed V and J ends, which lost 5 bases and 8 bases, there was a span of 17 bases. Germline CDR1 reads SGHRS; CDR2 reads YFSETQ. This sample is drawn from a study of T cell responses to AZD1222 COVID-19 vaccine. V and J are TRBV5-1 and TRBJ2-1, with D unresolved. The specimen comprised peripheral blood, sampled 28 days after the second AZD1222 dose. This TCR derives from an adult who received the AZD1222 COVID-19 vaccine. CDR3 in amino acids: CASRAIVGRDEQFF. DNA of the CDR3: TGCGCCAGCAGGGCGATAGTTGGACGCGATGAGCAGTTCTTC.